One sample yielded the 15 T cell receptor beta chains listed below, sequenced in a study of CD8+ T cells in alopecia areata. RNA, once extracted, was reverse transcribed into cDNA for use as the sequencing template. Profiling relied on immunoSEQ multiplex PCR, and the TCRdb table lists in-frame clones only, not all of them. The sample consists of over 150,000 clones, approximately 55% of them appearing once. Treatment noted: oral pan-JAK inhibitor, 5-10 mg twice daily. Sequencing used CD8+ T cells sorted from blood, obtained at week 24, from a patient treated with tofacitinib. These receptors were taken from a human donor with alopecia areata.

V gene TRBV13 combines with J gene TRBJ2-7; TRBD2 matches 13 bases. This CDR3 is built from 15 residues. Looked up from germline, CDR1 is PRHDT and CDR2 is FYEKMQ (reference sequence). After removal of 6 bases from V and 4 bases from J, the junction contained 6 bases not matched to a gene. The CDR3 reads CASRSTSGGSYEQYF. The CDR3 bases are TGTGCCAGCAGGTCGACTAGCGGGGGGTCATACGAGCAGTACTTC.

This clone was counted only a few times. This chain uses TRBV7-9 with TRBJ1-5; perhaps TRBD1 as D (5 bases). Germline assignment: CDR1 SEHNR and CDR2 FQNEAQ (reference sequence). The CDR3 is 14 amino acids. V gave up 1 base and J gave up 6 bases, with 10 bases separating them. CDR3 residues: CASSLVGGTQPQHF. The CDR3 DNA reads as TGTGCCAGCAGCTTAGTAGGAGGGACTCAGCCCCAGCATTTT.

The chain combines TRBV30 with TRBJ1-6, with 12 bases lining up with TRBD1. This CDR3 is built from 18 residues. Germline V gene data show CDR1 as GTSNPN and CDR2 as SVGIG (reference sequence). The V gene end was trimmed by 4 bases and the J gene end by 6 bases; junction bases not matched to a gene: 13. The CDR3 sequence is CAWTFATGTGGFNSPLHF. CDR3 nucleotides: TGTGCCTGGACTTTCGCAACCGGGACAGGGGGCTTTAATTCACCCCTCCACTTT.

The rearrangement joins TRBV5-1 to TRBJ1-4; D not resolved. V was clipped by 3 bases and J by 8 bases, with 5 bases between them. The CDR3 spans 11 residues. CDR1 is SGHRS, CDR2 YFSETQ, per germline. CDR3 region: CASSSGEKLFF. In DNA form, the CDR3 reads TGCGCCAGCAGCTCAGGAGAAAAACTGTTTTTT.

This clone appeared a few times. This sequence joins TRBV10-2 and TRBJ2-5; tentative D call: TRBD1 (6 bases). This CDR3 is 13 amino acids long. CDR1 WSHSY and CDR2 SAAADI come from the germline V gene. The V gene lost 6 bases and the J gene lost 0 bases, with 8 bases spanning the gap. CDR3 sequence (DNA): TGCGCCAGCAGGGACAGCAACCAAGAGACCCAGTACTTC. Protein sequence: CASRDSNQETQYF.

V gene TRBV6-5 combines with J gene TRBJ1-1; 7 bases line up with TRBD1. The CDR3 is 14 amino acids. With 6 bases clipped from V and 0 bases from J, the junction kept 4 bases outside the gene matches. Germline lookup yields CDR1 MNHEY and CDR2 SVGAGI. Here the CDR3 reads CASRLQGMNTEAFF. CDR3 coding DNA: TGTGCCAGCAGACTACAGGGGATGAACACTGAAGCTTTCTTT.

The V gene is TRBV6-5, the J gene TRBJ1-5; perhaps TRBD1 as D (5 bases). The germline V and J ends were trimmed by 4 bases and 3 bases, with 13 bases remaining between them. The V gene's germline CDR1 is MNHEY and CDR2 SVGAGI. The CDR3 extends over 15 amino acids. The CDR3: CASSSLGTYNQPQHF. CDR3 nucleotides: TGTGCCAGCAGTTCCTTAGGGACGTACAATCAGCCCCAGCATTTT.

This clone was observed a handful of times. In DNA form, the CDR3 reads TGTGCCAGTAGTGCGTCCTTGAATCAGCCCCAGCATTTT. It translates to CASSASLNQPQHF. The chain links TRBV19 to TRBJ1-5; D is ambiguous. Trimming pared 5 bases from V and 4 bases from J, leaving 9 bases between. Germline V gives CDR1 LNHDA, CDR2 SQIVND (reference sequence). The CDR3 is 13 amino acids.

The V call is TRBV7-9, the J call TRBJ2-4, with no clear D. This CDR3 is built from 13 residues. CDR1 and CDR2 from the germline V gene are SEHNR and FQNEAQ (reference sequence). V was clipped by 7 bases and J by 8 bases, with 15 bases between them. The CDR3 DNA is TGTGCCAGCATGTCTCTGTCCGGCGACATTCAGTACTTC. The encoded protein is CASMSLSGDIQYF.

This clone was seen a handful of times. V and J are TRBV6-4 and TRBJ2-5; tentatively, D is TRBD2 (5 bases). The CDR3 loop spans 14 amino acids. V lost 2 bases to trimming and J lost 3 bases, with 10 bases between them. From germline, CDR1 is MRHNA and CDR2 SNTAGT. CDR3 nucleotides: TGTGCCAGCAGTGACGGCGGGCGGGAAGAGACCCAGTACTTC. Encoded protein: CASSDGGREETQYF.

This chain links TRBV11-2 with TRBJ2-3, with a possible D match to TRBD1 (5 bases). The CDR3 is 14 residues long. In germline, CDR1 is SGHAT, CDR2 FQNNGV. V was cut by 0 bases and J by 6 bases, with 10 bases left in between. CDR3 sequence reads: CASSLDTHRDTQYF. The CDR3 bases are TGTGCCAGCAGCTTAGACACTCACAGGGATACGCAGTATTTT.

The table lists this clone with a few counts. This chain uses TRBV29-1 with TRBJ2-7; TRBD1 agrees at 7 bases. The CDR3 is made up of 13 amino acids. From germline, CDR1 is SQVTM and CDR2 ANQGSEA. With V trimmed by 6 bases and J by 5 bases, 10 bases remained unmatched. DNA of the CDR3: TGCAGCGTAGAAACAGGGGCCCCAAACGAGCAGTACTTC. Amino acids: CSVETGAPNEQYF.

The chain has TRBV10-3 and TRBJ2-7; TRBD2 matches at 11 bases. Trimming took 7 bases from V and 3 from J; bases not matched to a gene: 2. The germline V gene encodes CDR1 ENHRY and CDR2 SYGVKD. CDR3 size: 13 residues. The CDR3 sequence is CAITSGGNYEQYF. The DNA for the CDR3 is TGTGCCATCACTAGCGGGGGGAACTACGAGCAGTACTTC.

J is TRBJ1-1 and V is TRBV27; no definite D call. CDR1 and CDR2 (germline): MNHEY, SMNVEV (reference sequence). The CDR3 runs to 13 residues. Trimming cost V 4 bases and J 1 base, with 7 bases left between them. CDR3 amino acids: CASSWGGNTEAFF. The CDR3, as DNA: TGTGCCAGCAGTTGGGGAGGGAACACTGAAGCTTTCTTT.

This clone was detected a few times. CDR3 residues: CASSQGLGVEQYF. CDR3 bases: TGCGCCAGCAGCCAAGGCCTAGGTGTCGAGCAGTACTTC. The chain has TRBV4-3 and TRBJ2-7; D gene uncertain. From germline, CDR1 is LGHNA and CDR2 YSLEER. The CDR3 consists of 13 residues. Trimming pared 1 base from V and 6 bases from J, leaving 10 bases between.